The 28 T cell receptor beta chains below all came from one sample that was sequenced in a study of blood T cell repertoires in COVID-19. TCRdb keeps only in-frame clones here, not all; method: immunoSEQ multiplex PCR. Seen here are approximately 140,000 clones, roughly 87% observed once, and the top ten hold around 4.6%. Source material: peripheral blood. The receptor set was obtained from a woman aged 60-75 years with active or convalescent COVID-19.

The chain uses TRBV3-1 (or the pseudogene TRBV3-2) and TRBJ2-7, with 7 nucleotides matching TRBD1. Germline assignment: CDR1 LGHDT and CDR2 YNNKEL (reference sequence). V shed 2 bases and J 6 bases; nucleotides not matched to a gene: 13. This CDR3 has 16 amino acids. CDR3 residues: CASSQISGAGGREQYF. The DNA for the CDR3 is TGTGCCAGCAGCCAAATATCTGGGGCAGGGGGACGCGAGCAGTACTTC.

V is TRBV4-3 and J is TRBJ2-1; no firm D call. Between the trimmed V and J ends, which lost 4 bases and 9 bases, there was a span of 16 bases. Germline CDR1 and CDR2: LGHNA and YSLEER. The CDR3 consists of 14 residues. CDR3 residues: CASSPGSTVFEQFF. CDR3 nucleotides: TGCGCCAGCAGCCCCGGGTCCACTGTCTTTGAGCAGTTCTTC.

This CDR3 reads CASTDRGRNYGYTF. The CDR3 DNA follows: TGTGCCAGTACCGACAGGGGGCGAAACTATGGCTACACCTTC. This chain links TRBV19 with TRBJ1-2, with 10 bases lining up with TRBD1. The germline gives CDR1 LNHDA, CDR2 SQIVND (reference sequence). The CDR3 consists of 14 residues. J gave up 2 bases and V 7 bases, and 4 bases lay outside the gene matches. The variable domain in full, with the rest retrieved from reference TRBV19 and TRBJ1-2, is DGGITQSPKYLFRKEGQNVTLSCEQNLNHDAMYWYRQDPGQGLRLIYYSQIVNDFQKGDIAEGYSVSREKKESFPLTVTSAQKNPTAFYLCASTDRGRNYGYTFGSGTRLTVV.

The J gene is TRBJ1-6, the V gene TRBV6-5; unclear D gene. CDR1 and CDR2 (germline): MNHEY, SVGAGI. The CDR3 spans 13 residues. Trimming left V 8 bases short and J 4 bases short, with 9 bases between. The CDR3 DNA is TGTGCCAGCGAACAGATATATAATTCACCCCTCCACTTT. Residues: CASEQIYNSPLHF.

The chain joins TRBV30 to TRBJ2-5; 11 bases fit TRBD2. The CDR3 consists of 16 residues. The germline CDR1 and CDR2 sequences are GTSNPN and SVGIG (reference sequence). The V and J ends lost 4 bases and 1 base, in that order; junction bases with no gene match: 8. As DNA, the CDR3 is TGTGCCTGGACCATAGGGCTAGCGGGGGGCCAAGAGACCCAGTACTTC. As protein: CAWTIGLAGGQETQYF. Looking up the rest from reference TRBV30 and TRBJ2-5 gives the full variable domain: SQTIHQWPATLVQPVGSPLSLECTVEGTSNPNLYWYRQAAGRGLQLLFYSVGIGQISSEVPQNLSASRPQDRQFILSSKKLLLSDSGFYLCAWTIGLAGGQETQYFGPGTRLLVL.

The chain links TRBV9 to TRBJ2-1, with no clear D. CDR3 length: 11 amino acids. Germline lookup yields CDR1 SGDLS and CDR2 YYNGEE. Deletions cut 4 bases from V and 4 bases from J, with 3 bases between. CDR3 loop: CASSLYNEQFF. CDR3 coding DNA: TGTGCCAGCAGCCTTTACAATGAGCAGTTCTTC.

J is TRBJ1-2 and V is TRBV7-2; no clear D gene. Germline CDR1 SGHTA, CDR2 FQGNSA. This CDR3 contains 17 residues. Between the trimmed V and J ends, which lost 4 bases and 4 bases, there was a span of 22 bases. CDR3 sequence (DNA): TGTGCCAGCAGCTCCCCCTCAAGAGGGCCGGACCGCTATGGCTACACCTTC. Its translation is CASSSPSRGPDRYGYTF.

V is TRBV4-1 and J is TRBJ1-6; D not certain. The germline CDR1 and CDR2 sequences are MGHRA and YSYEKL. The ends were cut back, 1 base at V and 13 bases at J, with 11 bases in the middle. This CDR3 is built from 13 residues. CDR3 sequence: CASSQADLTPLHF. DNA for the CDR3: TGCGCCAGCAGCCAAGCCGACCTGACTCCCCTCCACTTT.

The chain employs TRBV6-5 and TRBJ2-7; 7 nucleotides match TRBD2. V dropped 6 bases and J dropped 6; count of bases not matched to a gene: 5. There are 12 residues in the CDR3. Germline V gene data show CDR1 as MNHEY and CDR2 as SVGAGI. CDR3 nucleotides: TGTGCCAGCAGGGGGGGGATCCGCGAGCAGTACTTC. Protein sequence: CASRGGIREQYF.

About this clone: This sample includes further DNA sequences coding for the same CDR3. The chain carries TRBV12-3 or TRBV12-4 and TRBJ2-7; 7 nucleotides align to TRBD1. The length of the CDR3 is 13 residues. With V trimmed by 5 bases and J by 4 bases, 5 bases remained unmatched. DNA of the CDR3: TGTGCCAGCAGTCCCGGGACAGTTTACGAGCAGTACTTC. The encoded protein is CASSPGTVYEQYF.

The chain is built from TRBV5-1 and TRBJ1-2; no clear D gene. Between the trimmed V and J ends, which lost 1 base and 6 bases, there was a span of 13 bases. The germline gives CDR1 SGHRS, CDR2 YFSETQ. CDR3 length: 14 residues. CDR3 sequence reads: CASSLTDGVNGYTF. In DNA form, the CDR3 reads TGCGCCAGCAGCTTGACAGACGGGGTGAATGGCTACACCTTC. The whole variable domain, remainder taken from reference TRBV5-1 and TRBJ1-2, is KAGVTQTPRYLIKTRGQQVTLSCSPISGHRSVSWYQQTPGQGLQFLFEYFSETQRNKGNFPGRFSGRQFSNSRSEMNVSTLELGDSALYLCASSLTDGVNGYTFGSGTRLTVV.

The chain uses TRBV7-2 and TRBJ1-5; perhaps TRBD1 as D (6 bases). This CDR3 contains 15 residues. V dropped 1 base and J dropped 5 bases, with 12 bases sitting between them. Germline assignment: CDR1 SGHTA and CDR2 FQGNSA. The CDR3 DNA reads TGTGCCAGCAGCTTAGATGGGCAGGGGTATCAGCCCCAGCATTTT. Encoded protein: CASSLDGQGYQPQHF.

Here the CDR3 reads CASSLNSGGAGNTIYF. The CDR3 nucleotides are TGTGCCAGCAGCTTAAATAGTGGGGGGGCTGGAAACACCATATATTTT. The gene calls are TRBV7-2 and TRBJ1-3, with D maybe TRBD1 (5 bases). The germline gives CDR1 SGHTA, CDR2 FQGNSA. Deletions cut 2 bases from V and 2 bases from J, with 13 bases between. This CDR3 spans 16 amino acids.

The chain is built from TRBV9 and TRBJ1-2; 10 nucleotides match TRBD1. V dropped 0 bases and J dropped 6; count of bases not matched to a gene: 26. This CDR3 has 22 residues. Per the germline V gene, CDR1 is SGDLS and CDR2 is YYNGEE. The CDR3: CASSVGKYLWGQGKHSLDGYTF. The CDR3 nucleotides are TGTGCCAGCAGCGTAGGAAAGTATTTGTGGGGACAGGGGAAGCATTCGCTCGATGGCTACACCTTC.

This chain uses TRBV18 with TRBJ2-7; D perhaps matches TRBD2 (6 bases). In germline, CDR1 is KGHSH, CDR2 LQKENI. Trimming shortened V by 3 bases and J by 7 bases, and 22 bases separated the two germline ends. The CDR3 consists of 16 residues. CDR3 amino acids: CASSPPGLAGRTEQYF. CDR3 sequence (DNA): TGTGCCAGCTCACCCCCGGGACTTGCAGGCCGGACTGAGCAGTACTTC. Full variable domain (remainder filled in from reference TRBV18 and TRBJ2-7): NAGVMQNPRHLVRRRGQEARLRCSPMKGHSHVYWYRQLPEEGLKFMVYLQKENIIDESGMPKERFSAEFPKEGPSILRIQQVVRGDSAAYFCASSPPGLAGRTEQYFGPGTRLTVT.

This chain links TRBV28 with TRBJ2-3; no clear D. Germline CDR1 reads MDHEN; CDR2 reads SYDVKM. The CDR3 totals 11 residues. Trimming removed 5 bases at V and 6 bases at J, with 6 bases between. CDR3 sequence (DNA): TGTGCCAGCAGTCCCATGGATACGCAGTATTTT. As protein: CASSPMDTQYF.

The chain combines TRBV15 with TRBJ1-4; 7 bases are shared with TRBD1. Trimming took 3 bases from V and 0 from J; bases not matched to a gene: 4. The CDR3 is made up of 16 amino acids. Germline values: CDR1 LNHNV, CDR2 YYDKDF (reference sequence). The CDR3 DNA is TGTGCCACCAGCAGGGGACAGTCTGCAACTAATGAAAAACTGTTTTTT. Encoded protein: CATSRGQSATNEKLFF.

This chain joins TRBV18 and TRBJ2-2; D might be TRBD1 (6 bases). Trimming shortened V by 0 bases and J by 4 bases, and 12 bases separated the two germline ends. The CDR3 spans 16 residues. From germline, CDR1 is KGHSH and CDR2 LQKENI. The CDR3 protein is CASSPPGAGGTGELFF. The CDR3 DNA sequence: TGTGCCAGCTCACCACCGGGGGCTGGGGGCACCGGGGAGCTGTTTTTT.

This chain connects TRBV9 to TRBJ2-2, with TRBD1 matching 8 bases. J gave up 3 bases and V 3 bases, and 1 base lay outside the gene matches. Looked up from germline, CDR1 is SGDLS and CDR2 is YYNGEE. The CDR3 is 14 amino acids. This CDR3 is CASSGGQDTGELFF. In nucleotides, the CDR3 is TGTGCCAGCAGCGGGGGACAGGACACCGGGGAGCTGTTTTTT.

The rearrangement links TRBV6-5 to TRBJ1-2, with TRBD1 matching over 10 bases. J was trimmed by 8 bases and V by 6 bases; bases with no gene match: 6. The germline V gene encodes CDR1 MNHEY and CDR2 SVGAGI. This CDR3 comprises 13 residues. The CDR3 spells CASSSGTGEGYTF. CDR3 DNA: TGTGCCAGCAGCTCCGGGACAGGGGAAGGCTACACCTTC.

This chain uses TRBV7-9 with TRBJ2-7, with 9 bases fitting TRBD1. Germline trimming cut 7 bases from V and 5 bases from J; bases unmatched to any gene: 9. In germline, CDR1 is SEHNR, CDR2 FQNEAQ (reference sequence). The CDR3 length is 14 residues. The CDR3: CASKVGQGNDEQYF. The CDR3 DNA follows: TGTGCCAGCAAAGTGGGACAGGGAAACGACGAGCAGTACTTC.

The chain employs TRBV27 and TRBJ1-5; D may be TRBD1 (6 bases). Germline V lookup: CDR1 MNHEY, CDR2 SMNVEV (reference sequence). This CDR3 has 15 amino acids. V lost 6 bases to trimming and J lost 0 bases, with 12 bases between them. The CDR3 loop reads CASRDSRYSNQPQHF. In nucleotides, the CDR3 is TGTGCCAGCAGGGACAGCAGATATAGCAATCAGCCCCAGCATTTT.

J is TRBJ2-4 and V is TRBV6-5; TRBD2 might be the D (5 bases). The length of the CDR3 is 13 residues. V shed 11 bases and J shed 0 bases, with 11 bases lying between them. Per germline, CDR1 MNHEY and CDR2 SVGAGI. This chain's CDR3 is CAHGDLAKNIQYF. In DNA, the CDR3 is TGTGCCCACGGGGATTTAGCCAAAAACATTCAGTACTTC.

A word on this clone: The junction shows a germline mismatch at one end, possibly a read error. The CDR3 DNA sequence: TGTGCCAGCAGTTTAGAGGGGGCACAGCCGAGTTTT. Protein: CASSLEGAQPSF. This chain links TRBV12-3 or TRBV12-4 with TRBJ1-3, with 7 bases fitting TRBD1. This CDR3 spans 12 amino acids.

A single count supports this clone. This chain joins TRBV25-1 and TRBJ1-5; the match to TRBD1 covers 8 bases. V gave up 11 bases and J gave up 1 base; unmatched junction bases: 4. Germline V lookup: CDR1 MGHDK, CDR2 SYGVNS. The CDR3 spans 13 residues. DNA of the CDR3: TGTGCCCCCGACAGGGGAAGCAATCAGCCCCAGCATTTT. This encodes CAPDRGSNQPQHF.

The rearrangement uses TRBV18 and TRBJ2-7; D is uncertain. The CDR3 runs to 13 residues. The V gene's germline CDR1 is KGHSH and CDR2 LQKENI. The ends were cut back, 0 bases at V and 5 bases at J, with 8 bases in the middle. CDR3 in DNA: TGTGCCAGCTCACCACCGGTCGGTGACGAGCAGTACTTC. It translates to CASSPPVGDEQYF. The full variable domain, completed using reference TRBV18 and TRBJ2-7, is NAGVMQNPRHLVRRRGQEARLRCSPMKGHSHVYWYRQLPEEGLKFMVYLQKENIIDESGMPKERFSAEFPKEGPSILRIQQVVRGDSAAYFCASSPPVGDEQYFGPGTRLTVT.

This clone was observed a handful of times. This chain uses TRBV19 with TRBJ1-3; 7 nucleotides agree with TRBD1. The CDR3 spans 19 residues. Germline CDR1 reads LNHDA; CDR2 reads SQIVND (reference sequence). After removal of 3 bases from V and 1 base from J, the junction contained 15 bases not matched to a gene. DNA for the CDR3: TGTGCCAGTAGTATCTCCGGGGGACAGCTACTGCTATCTGGAAACACCATATATTTT. This codes for CASSISGGQLLLSGNTIYF.

This rearrangement joins TRBV27 to TRBJ2-3, with a tentative D call TRBD2 (5 bases). The CDR3 extends over 17 amino acids. Per germline, CDR1 MNHEY and CDR2 SMNVEV (reference sequence). With 5 bases removed from V and 1 base from J, the gap between germline ends came to 19 bases. CDR3 in amino acids: CASSTLTSYSGTDTQYF. The CDR3 region has the DNA TGTGCCAGCAGTACACTCACTAGTTACTCCGGCACAGATACGCAGTATTTT.